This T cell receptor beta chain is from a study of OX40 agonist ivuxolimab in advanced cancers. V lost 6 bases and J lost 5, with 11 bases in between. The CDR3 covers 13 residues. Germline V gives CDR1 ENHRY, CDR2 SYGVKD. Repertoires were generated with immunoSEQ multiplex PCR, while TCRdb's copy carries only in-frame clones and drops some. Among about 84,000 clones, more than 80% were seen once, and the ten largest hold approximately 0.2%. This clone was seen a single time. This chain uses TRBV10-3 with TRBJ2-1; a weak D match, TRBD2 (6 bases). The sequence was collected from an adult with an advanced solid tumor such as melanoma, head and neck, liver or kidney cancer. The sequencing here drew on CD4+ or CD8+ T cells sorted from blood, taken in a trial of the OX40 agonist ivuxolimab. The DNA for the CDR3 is TGTGCCATCAGCGGGACTGGTAACAATGAGCAGTTCTTC. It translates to CAISGTGNNEQFF.